This T cell receptor (beta chain) was sequenced for a study of cytomegalovirus exposure and HLA in healthy donors (dated by TCRdb to about 2017). A note on the overall study: An earlier analysis of several hundred of the donors reported approximately 280 Gb of sequence data and 117 million unique TCR beta sequences obtained from around 180 million T cells. Rather than drawing on any new phenotypic data, the later analysis identified candidate immune exposures from TCR beta sequences and the way those sequences occurred across donors. The study profiled the T cell repertoires of fewer than 850 subjects by immunosequencing and related them to cytomegalovirus serostatus. Both class I and class II loci were covered by HLA typing, at four-digit resolution. The number of donors typed differed by locus, with 629-630 for A, B, C, DRB1 and DQB1, more than 500 for DQA1, over 600 for DPA1, and some 450 for DPB1. Of the 398 genotyped donors, roughly 80% fell in the genetic ancestry cluster associated with self-reported Caucasian donors. Every discovery cohort repertoire had been produced on one sequencing platform. An early release covering more than 500 HLA-typed donors comprised approximately 300 gigabases of sequencing data and around 80 million unique TCR sequences. In an earlier analysis of a few hundred of the donors, high-throughput TCR beta sequencing was used to judge whether each TCR beta V gene segment behaved as functional or pseudogenic. Genome-wide SNP genotypes for about three fifths of the roughly 670 donors were used in a later genetic analysis, which treated that subset as a discovery cohort. A later analysis re-examined previously published TCR beta repertoires from 500 to 700 donors and added high-resolution HLA genotyping to investigate patterns of TCR occurrence. Donor age, sex, ethnicity and CMV serostatus were collected together with the repertoire data. A separate validation cohort of 100 to 150 different subjects was used in addition to the roughly 700-subject first cohort. On average, around 200,000 unique TCR beta nucleotide sequences were sequenced per donor among a few hundred genotyped donors of the cohort, with 15% to 20% of those sequences being non-productive. The study aimed to test whether cataloging public T cell receptors could reveal signatures of past pathogen exposure. Roughly five DR-DQ haplotypes were handled as single units for association and clustering, since linkage in the cohort was strong. To predict cytomegalovirus infection status, the study combined high-throughput TCR immunosequencing, statistical association of individual TCRs with disease status, and machine learning.

From the cysteine up to the phenylalanine, the CDR3 has a length of 13 residues. Just the 39-base CDR3 DNA is kept, in frame starting at base 1. The germline V gene yields MGHRA for CDR1 and YSYEKL for CDR2. Between the V and J ends, shortened by 4 bases and 5 bases respectively, the junction contains 11 bases. The cohort consisted of approximately 690 healthy bone marrow donors. All cohort members were sampled while nominally healthy, although unrecorded immune exposures were likely present. The donor tested CMV seronegative, placing the donor among the 350 or so seronegative members of the cohort. A peripheral blood sample was collected from each donor, and TCR beta sequencing was performed on peripheral blood mononuclear cells. Genomic DNA was extracted from the blood cell samples with the Qiagen DNeasy Blood Extraction Kit. Details on this clone: Its antigen is unknown.

Libraries were built with the immunoSEQ multiplex PCR assay. The multiplex PCR relied on a mix of 60 forward primers for TCR Vbeta segments and 13 reverse primers for TCR Jbeta segments. The CDR3 region of rearranged TCR beta genes was amplified from genomic DNA by a multiplex PCR assay. The Illumina HiSeq System was used to sequence the amplified TCR beta libraries as 87-base-pair reads. The original pipeline was this. A later analysis tallied tens of millions of unique TCR beta chains across the 700 or so repertoires, and 10 million to 11 million of those chains were shared by two or more donors. A nearest-neighbor algorithm error-corrected the raw reads and collapsed the reads into unique sequences, merging closely related sequences to remove PCR and sequencing errors. V, D and J gene segments were assigned by aligning CDR3 sequences to IMGT reference sequences. For a sequence to be retained, a match of at least six nucleotides was required to both a V gene segment and a J gene segment. A rearrangement counted as productive if the CDR3 had no stop codons and remained in frame with V and J, and every other rearrangement counted as non-productive. CDR3 was defined according to IMGT convention as the region running from the second conserved V-encoded cysteine to the conserved J-encoded phenylalanine. Sequences without an unambiguous match to a single V gene segment were excluded from the earlier analysis of 500 to 700 of the donors. An earlier analysis of 500 to 600 of the donors classified V segments as functional when productive rearrangements were above 56.7% and as segregating when the standard deviation between donors was above 5%. A statistical classification framework was developed to diagnose cytomegalovirus status using the catalog of TCR beta chain sequences. In a later analysis, TCR nucleotide sequences were compared against IMGT/GENE-DB human TR gene sequences so that V and J genes could be assigned. A later analysis assigned CDR3 sequences and most-parsimonious VDJ recombination scenarios with the TCRdist pipeline. A later analysis defined each TCR beta chain by its CDR3 amino acid sequence plus V-gene family, and excluded reads lacking a unique V-gene family. A later analysis removed several hundred highly shared, low-generation-probability nucleotide sequences to deal with suspected cross-contamination and a sequencing artifact. For each public chain, a later analysis derived a clonal expansion index from normalized ranks of inferred template counts within each repertoire. A later analysis computed generation probabilities with a VDJ recombination model fitted to out-of-frame rearrangements, and checked the results against IGoR. Hypergeometric tests were used in a later analysis to score TCR-TCR, TCR-HLA and TCR-CMV co-occurrence, with a repertoire-size bias correction applied to the TCR pairs. False discovery rates were estimated in a later analysis by permuting HLA or CMV assignments 20 times. In a later analysis, co-occurring TCRs were grouped using DBSCAN, and TCRdist sequence similarity was added for clustering within HLA-allele-positive subsets. For co-occurrence clustering, repertoires with fewer than 30,000 or more than 120,000 public chains were excluded, along with roughly 5 repertoires with anomalous nucleotide sharing. TCRdb obtained this table from immuneACCESS and retained in-frame rearrangements with V and J assigned. These tables miss some clones; where compared with another copy, unresolved V genes account for less than half of the shortfall, and the remainder is unexplained. V and J calls plus clone size are reproduced from that table; the DNA served to infer D and trimming. This sample's table lists approximately 130,000 clones. Of the sample, approximately 1.9% falls within the top ten clones.

What the work shows at the level of the full study, not this receptor alone: A further reported finding was that TCR beta sequences accurately predicted the HLA-A and HLA-B alleles for most subjects in the first cohort. Because the 87-base-pair reads could not distinguish some IMGT-functional V segments, including TRBV6-2 and TRBV6-3, those segments were excluded. For the cohort, immune exposure information was limited to CMV serostatus. The classifier was reported to diagnose cytomegalovirus status with high specificity and sensitivity in both the original cohort and the validation cohort. A later analysis associated around 16,000 TCR beta sequences with specific HLA alleles at a false discovery rate of 0.05. In a later analysis, TCR association rates were found to vary across HLA loci, with the most associated TCRs seen for DRB1 alleles and the fewest for HLA-C alleles. Sequencing depth was assumed to be roughly uniform across donors in the presence/absence analyses, though that assumption may not hold. Because counts were too low, seventeen rarely observed V segments, including chromosome 9 orphons, were left out of the earlier analysis of approximately 500 of the donors. The authors suggested that the approach could potentially be extended to other disease states and immunological phenotypes. A cluster of highly shared sequence variants was judged likely to represent a technical artifact of the sequencing pipeline. HLA typing was unavailable for some donors at each locus, so association tests used only the typed subset. In a later genetic analysis, fewer N-insertions in productive TCRs were reported among donors in an Asian-associated ancestry cluster than the roughly 700-donor mean. According to a later analysis, parvovirus B19, influenza, CMV and Epstein-Barr virus appeared linked to several top co-occurrence clusters. Linkage disequilibrium might explain the correlated functional status among segregating V segments, but an unknown experimental factor could not be ruled out. In the study, 164 TCR beta chains were listed as associated with cytomegalovirus. In an earlier analysis of roughly 500 of the donors, most TCR beta V segments appeared in productive rearrangements about 90% or about 30% of the time, broadly matching IMGT annotations. Assigning TCR associations to individual alleles was difficult when HLA alleles, especially DR and DQ, strongly co-occurred. An association between a missense DCLRE1C variant and V-gene and J-gene trimming of TCR beta chains was found in a later genetic analysis and replicated in an independent cohort. Compared with equally common non-associated chains, HLA-associated TCR beta chains in a later analysis were more clonally expanded and had lower generation probabilities. Most TCR sequences were seen in very few donors, while some public TCRs were found in many individuals. In vitro tests confirmed that a few of the cytomegalovirus-associated TCR beta chains recognize cytomegalovirus antigens. The cohort was sequenced for TCR beta chains only, and without alpha or paired-chain data the features that could be detected were limited. In a later analysis, most CMV-associated TCR beta chains were found to appear HLA-restricted, with HLA associations seemingly driven largely by CMV exposure.

The chain is assembled from TRBV4-1 and TRBJ2-5, and TRBD1 may be the D gene, going by 5 matching bases. The TCR sequence derives from a woman between 55 and 75 years old in good health and CMV-seronegative. Source material: PBMCs. CDR3 protein: CASSLQGAETQYF. The DNA sequence is as follows: TGCGCCAGCAGCCTCCAGGGTGCGGAGACCCAGTACTTC.